Presented here are 22 T cell receptor beta chains from one specimen sequenced in a study of blood T cell repertoires in COVID-19. TCRdb's copy holds only in-frame clones and misses some; the assay was immunoSEQ multiplex PCR. The sample lists 150,000 to 200,000 clones, approximately 80% occurring once. The sample comprised peripheral blood. These receptors originate from a woman between 70 and 85 years old with COVID-19, enrolled during active disease.

The genes are TRBV5-4 and TRBJ2-5; 7 nucleotides match TRBD2. There are 18 residues in the CDR3. V trimming: 0 bases; J trimming: 4 bases; junction bases outside the gene matches: 15. Per the germline V gene, CDR1 is SGHNT and CDR2 is YYREEE (reference sequence). For the CDR3, the DNA is TGTGCCAGCAGCTTGGGCCAGCGGGGCCGGGTTCGAGGAGAGACCCAGTACTTC. It specifies CASSLGQRGRVRGETQYF.

The chain links TRBV5-4 to TRBJ2-1; TRBD1 is a possible D gene (6 bases). From germline, CDR1 is SGHNT and CDR2 YYREEE (reference sequence). The CDR3 totals 16 residues. The V gene lost 0 bases and the J gene lost 9 bases, with 19 bases spanning the gap. The CDR3 DNA follows: TGTGCCAGCAGCTTGGCCCGTTTGGTCAGGGGAATTGAGCAGTTCTTC. Its protein is CASSLARLVRGIEQFF. Drawing the rest from reference TRBV5-4 and TRBJ2-1, the complete variable domain is ETGVTQSPTHLIKTRGQQVTLRCSSQSGHNTVSWYQQALGQGPQFIFQYYREEENGRGNFPPRFSGLQFPNYSSELNVNALELDDSALYLCASSLARLVRGIEQFFGPGTRLTVL.

This clone was observed once. The gene calls are TRBV6-5 and TRBJ1-1; possibly TRBD1 for D (5 bases). The V gene lost 6 bases and the J gene lost 4 bases, with 9 bases spanning the gap. CDR1 MNHEY and CDR2 SVGAGI come from the germline V gene. This CDR3 has 12 amino acids. CDR3 region: CASSRGVTEAFF. CDR3 nucleotides: TGTGCCAGCAGCCGGGGGGTCACTGAAGCTTTCTTT.

The chain is built from TRBV30 and TRBJ2-5, with D possibly matching TRBD1 (5 bases). The CDR3 totals 12 residues. Per germline, CDR1 GTSNPN and CDR2 SVGIG (reference sequence). Trimming stripped 4 bases from V and 7 bases from J, with 13 bases between. CDR3 sequence (DNA): TGTGCCTGGACAGGGTGGCGTGGGACCCAGTACTTC. This encodes CAWTGWRGTQYF.

The chain uses TRBV15 and TRBJ1-2; a weak D match, TRBD1 (5 bases). The CDR3 covers 11 residues. Germline CDR1 reads LNHNV; CDR2 reads YYDKDF (reference sequence). V was clipped by 9 bases and J by 8 bases, with 13 bases between them. The CDR3 protein is CATKSGLGYTF. CDR3 in DNA: TGTGCCACTAAATCAGGGTTGGGCTACACCTTC.

The rearrangement joins TRBV6-5 to TRBJ2-2; 7 bases are a match to TRBD2. The trim removed 7 bases at V and 0 bases at J, leaving 5 bases unmatched. This CDR3 region has 15 residues. Germline-derived CDR1 and CDR2 are MNHEY and SVGAGI. CDR3 protein: CASNGLGTNTGELFF. DNA of the CDR3: TGTGCCAGCAATGGACTAGGGACGAACACCGGGGAGCTGTTTTTT.

This clone was seen more than once but under ten times. The gene calls are TRBV10-3 and TRBJ1-2; TRBD1 matches 8 bases. This CDR3 has 14 residues. V lost 4 bases, J lost 8 bases, and 9 bases stayed unmatched. In germline, CDR1 is ENHRY, CDR2 SYGVKD. The CDR3 nucleotides are TGTGCCATCAGTGCCTCCCAGGGGGCGCAAGGCTACACCTTC. Encoded protein: CAISASQGAQGYTF.

J is TRBJ1-4 and V is TRBV18, with 7 bases aligning to TRBD1. After removal of 2 bases from V and 7 bases from J, the junction contained 4 bases not matched to a gene. Germline-derived CDR1 and CDR2 are KGHSH and LQKENI. This CDR3 has 14 residues. As DNA, the CDR3 is TGTGCCAGCTCACCAGGAGGGGGCCGTGAAAAACTGTTTTTT. It yields the protein CASSPGGGREKLFF.

The CDR3 is CASSEEVRAREQFF. For the CDR3, the DNA is TGTGCCAGCAGTGAAGAAGTCAGGGCGAGGGAGCAGTTCTTC. The chain couples TRBV2 to TRBJ2-1; perhaps TRBD1 as D (5 bases). The CDR3 length is 14 residues. Trimming shortened V by 1 base and J by 10 bases, and 14 bases separated the two germline ends. Germline values: CDR1 SNHLY, CDR2 FYNNEI.

The chain is built from TRBV19 and TRBJ1-1; possibly TRBD1 for D (6 bases). CDR3 length equals 17 residues. The V gene lost 5 bases and the J gene lost 6 bases, with 25 bases spanning the gap. Germline CDR1 reads LNHDA; CDR2 reads SQIVND (reference sequence). CDR3 sequence: CASSPRGAQAGVAEAFF. CDR3 DNA: TGTGCCAGTAGTCCCCGGGGGGCGCAGGCTGGAGTCGCTGAAGCTTTCTTT.

The chain combines TRBV5-1 with TRBJ2-2; the match to TRBD1 covers 9 bases. From germline, CDR1 is SGHRS and CDR2 YFSETQ. The ends lost 4 bases at V and 6 bases at J; junction bases unmatched: 4. This CDR3 comprises 14 residues. The CDR3 loop is CASSQQGAPGELFF. The CDR3 DNA sequence: TGCGCCAGCAGCCAACAGGGGGCACCCGGGGAGCTGTTTTTT.

The J gene is TRBJ1-6, the V gene TRBV5-6; possibly TRBD1 for D (5 bases). CDR1 and CDR2 from the germline V gene are SGHDT and YYEEEE. V was trimmed by 3 bases and J by 6 bases, leaving 13 bases between them. The CDR3 extends over 15 amino acids. CDR3 sequence reads: CASSWRGGGNSPLHF. Written as DNA, the CDR3 is TGTGCCAGCAGCTGGCGCGGGGGTGGTAATTCACCCCTCCACTTT.

The CDR3: CASNRVSGANVLTF. The CDR3, as DNA: TGCGCCAGCAACAGGGTCTCTGGGGCCAACGTCCTGACTTTC. This rearrangement joins TRBV5-1 to TRBJ2-6; possible D gene TRBD1, 6 bases. In germline, CDR1 is SGHRS, CDR2 YFSETQ. The CDR3 sequence is 14 residues long. V was clipped by 6 bases and J by 0 bases, with 7 bases between them.

The chain carries TRBV5-1 and TRBJ2-3; tentative D call: TRBD2 (6 bases). Germline CDR1 and CDR2: SGHRS and YFSETQ. The CDR3 spans 16 residues. Between the trimmed V and J ends, which lost 0 bases and 2 bases, there was a span of 13 bases. CDR3 nucleotides: TGCGCCAGCAGCTTGGGGGCGGGGCGCCTCACAGATACGCAGTATTTT. Translating gives CASSLGAGRLTDTQYF.

The J gene is TRBJ1-2, the V gene TRBV18; the match to TRBD1 covers 8 bases. Germline assignment: CDR1 KGHSH and CDR2 LQKENI. With 6 bases clipped from V and 0 bases from J, the junction kept 12 bases outside the gene matches. CDR3 length equals 17 residues. CDR3 bases: TGTGCCAGCTCCCACAGGGGGGACAGGTCAGCTAACTATGGCTACACCTTC. Translation gives CASSHRGDRSANYGYTF.

The chain has TRBV5-1 and TRBJ2-5, with 11 bases fitting TRBD1. CDR3 length equals 16 residues. Trimming took 4 bases from V and 0 from J; bases not matched to a gene: 5. Germline CDR1 SGHRS, CDR2 YFSETQ. Here the CDR3 DNA reads TGCGCCAGCAGCGCCGGGACAGGGGGGTACCAAGAGACCCAGTACTTC. Amino acids: CASSAGTGGYQETQYF.

The chain joins TRBV28 to TRBJ1-2; tentative D call: TRBD1 (6 bases). The CDR3 runs to 14 residues. Trimming left V 6 bases short and J 4 bases short, with 15 bases between. Germline CDR1 MDHEN, CDR2 SYDVKM. The CDR3 coding sequence is TGTGCCAGCAGATCTACCGGACAGTTCTATGGCTACACCTTC. It yields the protein CASRSTGQFYGYTF.

The count of this clone is one. This chain joins TRBV2 and TRBJ1-5; TRBD1 matches at 7 bases. This CDR3 comprises 14 residues. Germline values: CDR1 SNHLY, CDR2 FYNNEI. J was trimmed by 6 bases and V by 7 bases; bases with no gene match: 9. The CDR3 DNA follows: TGTGCCAGCAACCGACAGGGAACGGGTCAGCCCCAGCATTTT. This sequence encodes CASNRQGTGQPQHF.

The V call is TRBV24-1, the J call TRBJ2-1, with D maybe TRBD1 (5 bases). The CDR3 covers 15 residues. Deletions cut 5 bases from V and 4 bases from J, with 14 bases between. CDR1 is KGHDR, CDR2 SFDVKD, per germline. CDR3 in amino acids: CATSGLGHNYNEQFF. The CDR3 coding sequence is TGTGCCACCAGTGGCCTTGGACATAATTACAATGAGCAGTTCTTC.

This chain connects TRBV3-1 (or the pseudogene TRBV3-2) to TRBJ1-2, with 8 bases matching TRBD1. Germline-derived CDR1 and CDR2 are LGHDT and YNNKEL (reference sequence). The CDR3 covers 14 residues. V was clipped by 0 bases and J by 5 bases; unmatched bases: 2. CDR3 sequence: CASSQDWDRYGYTF. DNA for the CDR3: TGTGCCAGCAGCCAAGATTGGGACAGGTATGGCTACACCTTC.

The chain uses TRBV20-1 and TRBJ2-7; the D is unclear. Germline V gives CDR1 DFQATT, CDR2 SNEGSKA (reference sequence). The V gene lost 3 bases and the J gene lost 1 base, with 7 bases spanning the gap. The CDR3 loop spans 12 amino acids. The CDR3: CSASPRSYEQYF. The DNA for the CDR3 is TGCAGTGCTAGTCCCCGGTCCTACGAGCAGTACTTC.

This clone has a single count. J is TRBJ1-1 and V is TRBV6-1; TRBD1 aligns across 7 bases. Germline CDR1 reads MNHNS; CDR2 reads SASEGT. The CDR3 is 12 amino acids. With 2 bases clipped from V and 8 bases from J, the junction kept 2 bases outside the gene matches. CDR3 region: CASSEQGGEAFF. DNA for the CDR3: TGTGCCAGCAGTGAACAGGGGGGCGAAGCTTTCTTT.